These 5 T cell receptor beta chains share one sample of origin, sequenced in a study of blood T cell repertoires in COVID-19. The assay was immunoSEQ multiplex PCR, and TCRdb's table has in-frame clones only and misses some. The sample has approximately 190,000 clones; roughly 80% are singletons. Sequencing input: peripheral blood. These receptors were taken from a man aged 55 to 69 with active or convalescent COVID-19.

This chain connects TRBV5-4 to TRBJ2-1; 14 nucleotides agree with TRBD2. The length of the CDR3 is 17 residues. Germline V gene lookup returns CDR1 SGHNT and CDR2 YYREEE (reference sequence). Germline trimming cut 4 bases from V and 8 bases from J; bases unmatched to any gene: 11. CDR3 protein: CASSPRLAGGMRDEQFF. The CDR3 DNA reads TGTGCCAGCAGCCCAAGACTAGCGGGAGGGATGAGAGATGAGCAGTTCTTC. Full variable domain (remainder filled in from reference TRBV5-4 and TRBJ2-1): ETGVTQSPTHLIKTRGQQVTLRCSSQSGHNTVSWYQQALGQGPQFIFQYYREEENGRGNFPPRFSGLQFPNYSSELNVNALELDDSALYLCASSPRLAGGMRDEQFFGPGTRLTVL.

J is TRBJ1-4 and V is TRBV30; D might be TRBD1 (6 bases). This CDR3 is 15 amino acids long. The V gene lost 0 bases and the J gene lost 5 bases, with 13 bases spanning the gap. Germline V gene lookup returns CDR1 GTSNPN and CDR2 SVGIG (reference sequence). The CDR3, as DNA: TGTGCCTGGAGTGTACCAGGGGTGTGGAATGAAAAACTGTTTTTT. Amino acids: CAWSVPGVWNEKLFF.

The DNA of the CDR3 is TGCGCCAGCAGTCCGGGGACAGGGCGGAGAGCAACTAATGAAAAACTGTTTTTT. It yields the protein CASSPGTGRRATNEKLFF. V gene TRBV23-1 combines with J gene TRBJ1-4, with 9 bases identical to TRBD1. TRBV23-1 belongs to the ORF category, with a function that is uncertain. With 4 bases clipped from V and 0 bases from J, the junction kept 9 bases outside the gene matches. The CDR3 covers 18 residues.

This chain links TRBV24-1 with TRBJ2-1, with 8 bases identical to TRBD2. The CDR3 spans 15 residues. V trimming: 4 bases; J trimming: 7 bases; junction bases outside the gene matches: 8. Germline loops: CDR1 KGHDR, CDR2 SFDVKD. The CDR3, as DNA: TGTGCCACCAGTGACCTCAGCGGGAGTAGGAATGAGCAGTTCTTC. This translates into CATSDLSGSRNEQFF.

The CDR3 protein is CASSYPTGDPPETQYF. The CDR3 nucleotides are TGTGCCAGCAGTTACCCCACAGGGGACCCACCGGAGACCCAGTACTTC. The chain links TRBV6-2 or TRBV6-3 to TRBJ2-5, with 7 bases aligning to TRBD1. With 2 bases clipped from V and 5 bases from J, the junction kept 11 bases outside the gene matches. CDR1 is MNHEY, CDR2 SVGEGT, per germline. The CDR3 runs to 16 residues.